This passage covers 7 T cell receptor beta chains from one sample sequenced in a study of somatic mutations in cytotoxic T cells in rheumatoid arthritis. Generated by immunoSEQ multiplex PCR, the TCRdb table keeps only in-frame clones and is missing some. The sample holds just under 6,500 clones, around three quarters seen once. Source: CD8+ T cells sorted from blood, taken at a follow-up visit. The receptors stem from a woman between 65 and 79 years old with rheumatoid arthritis.

The chain joins TRBV19 to TRBJ2-3; 8 bases are shared with TRBD2. The CDR3 loop spans 14 amino acids. The J segment lost 5 bases and the V segment lost 6 bases, leaving 7 bases of the junction unmatched. Germline V gives CDR1 LNHDA, CDR2 SQIVND (reference sequence). The chain's CDR3 is CASSRRGAIDTQYF. CDR3 nucleotides: TGTGCCAGTAGCCGGCGGGGGGCGATAGATACGCAGTATTTT.

This clone was counted a few times. The V gene is TRBV5-4, the J gene TRBJ2-7; D gene unclear. V dropped 2 bases and J dropped 1 base, with 4 bases sitting between them. The germline gives CDR1 SGHNT, CDR2 YYREEE (reference sequence). The CDR3 extends over 12 amino acids. CDR3 coding DNA: TGTGCCAGCAGCTTTGGTTCCTACGAGCAGTACTTC. This gives the protein CASSFGSYEQYF.

The chain joins TRBV7-9 to TRBJ2-5; the D is unclear. The germline gives CDR1 SEHNR, CDR2 FQNEAQ (reference sequence). The CDR3 is 14 residues long. V gave up 7 bases and J gave up 5 bases, with 17 bases separating them. The CDR3 DNA follows: TGTGCCAGCATCCCATTGGCGTCCCTGGAGACCCAGTACTTC. It is translated as CASIPLASLETQYF.

The genes are TRBV4-1 and TRBJ2-1, with D uncertain. CDR3 length: 12 amino acids. The V gene lost 4 bases and the J gene lost 8 bases, with 9 bases spanning the gap. CDR1 is MGHRA and CDR2 is YSYEKL in the germline V gene. The CDR3 DNA reads as TGCGCCAGCAGCCCTAAAGGCGATGAGCAGTTCTTC. Protein sequence: CASSPKGDEQFF.

This chain links TRBV7-9 with TRBJ2-1, with D possibly TRBD2 on 6 matching bases. CDR1 and CDR2 (germline): SEHNR, FQNEAQ (reference sequence). Trimming pared 3 bases from V and 6 bases from J, leaving 12 bases between. This CDR3 has 14 residues. The CDR3 DNA is TGTGCCAGCAGCTTGGAGACTAGTTTCAATGAGCAGTTCTTC. This encodes CASSLETSFNEQFF.

The V and J genes are TRBV25-1 and TRBJ1-1; tentatively, D is TRBD1 (5 bases). The CDR3 sequence is 15 residues long. CDR1 is MGHDK and CDR2 is SYGVNS in the germline V gene. Trimming took 1 base from V and 4 from J, leaving 13 bases between them. CDR3 sequence (DNA): TGTGCCAGCAGTGAATTGCAGGGAGGGAGCACTGAAGCTTTCTTT. Its translation: CASSELQGGSTEAFF.

The chain combines TRBV12-5 with TRBJ1-3; the D is unclear. Germline-derived CDR1 and CDR2 are LGHNT and FRNRAP. This CDR3 has 14 amino acids. The ends were cut back, 5 bases at V and 4 bases at J, with 12 bases in the middle. The CDR3 region is CASGPSRYGNTIYF. The CDR3 nucleotides read TGTGCTAGTGGTCCCAGCAGGTACGGAAACACCATATATTTT.